This T cell receptor beta chain was documented in a study of blood T cell repertoires in COVID-19. In the authors' methods: Nucleated cell number was recorded as an estimate derived from reference gene primer amplification. Sequencing was performed with immunoSEQ multiplex PCR; in TCRdb, only in-frame clones are kept and a portion is missing. That table gives V, J and clone size, and the DNA gave D and trimming. The sample gives around 300,000 clones, approximately 89% of which show up once; less than 9.5% is in the top ten. The length of the CDR3 is 16 residues. Germline V gene data show CDR1 as LNHDA and CDR2 as SQIVND (reference sequence). Between the trimmed V and J ends, which lost 0 bases and 4 bases, there was a span of 15 bases.

This chain uses TRBV19 with TRBJ1-2; weak D call: TRBD1 (5 bases). The source of this sequence is a woman under 40 who had recovered from COVID-19. What was sequenced was PBMCs or T cells enriched from blood (not recorded which). Here the CDR3 DNA reads TGTGCCAGTAGTATAGATTGGGGCGGGGTCGTCTATGGCTACACCTTC. Amino acids: CASSIDWGGVVYGYTF.